This passage covers 24 T cell receptor beta chains from one sample sequenced in a study of control samples from healthy donors and cancer patients. Method: immunoSEQ multiplex PCR; TCRdb's copy keeps in-frame clones and lacks some. This sample has approximately 180,000 clones, with roughly 92% found just once. The source material was blood. The receptors were sampled from a woman between 18 and 29 years old in good health.

The chain joins TRBV27 to TRBJ2-7, with D perhaps matching TRBD1 (5 bases). The CDR3 sequence is 15 residues long. CDR1 is MNHEY and CDR2 is SMNVEV in the germline V gene (reference sequence). Trimming pared 3 bases from V and 2 bases from J, leaving 14 bases between. CDR3 sequence reads: CASSFGQGGAYEQYF. In DNA, the CDR3 is TGTGCCAGCAGTTTCGGTCAGGGTGGAGCCTACGAGCAGTACTTC.

The chain links TRBV7-9 to TRBJ1-1; D remains ambiguous. The CDR3 totals 11 residues. Germline loops: CDR1 SEHNR, CDR2 FQNEAQ (reference sequence). V was pared by 5 bases and J by 7 bases, with 8 bases between. The chain's CDR3 is CASSLGIEAFF. DNA for the CDR3: TGTGCCAGCAGCCTCGGTATTGAAGCTTTCTTT.

J is TRBJ1-1 and V is TRBV6-5, with D perhaps matching TRBD1 (6 bases). CDR3 length equals 14 residues. V lost 7 bases to trimming and J lost 4 bases, with 16 bases between them. Germline loops: CDR1 MNHEY, CDR2 SVGAGI. CDR3 loop: CASMTGGASTEAFF. The DNA for the CDR3 is TGTGCCAGCATGACGGGGGGCGCGAGCACTGAAGCTTTCTTT.

V is TRBV10-3 and J is TRBJ1-1; D might be TRBD1 (6 bases). This CDR3 comprises 15 residues. Trimming left V 2 bases short and J 3 bases short, with 13 bases between. Per the germline V gene, CDR1 is ENHRY and CDR2 is SYGVKD. The CDR3, as DNA: TGTGCCATCAGTGAGACAGGGCGCCAGGACACTGAAGCTTTCTTT. This codes for CAISETGRQDTEAFF.

Details on this clone: It is unclear where the CDR3 begins or ends on the DNA, so no DNA is shown, and the CDR3 is as TCRdb lists it. The chain links TRBV7-2 to TRBJ1-1; TRBD1, the table's D call, was not compared with the DNA. Germline V gene lookup returns CDR1 SGHTA and CDR2 FQGNSA. The CDR3 numbers 12 amino acids, ends counted. The CDR3 loop reads CASSFGPGQAFF.

This sequence joins TRBV6-2 or TRBV6-3 and TRBJ1-2; D might be TRBD1 (5 bases). V lost 2 bases to trimming and J lost 4 bases, with 11 bases between them. The germline gives CDR1 MNHEY, CDR2 SVGEGT. The CDR3 totals 14 residues. The CDR3 sequence is CASSYGGVIYGYTF. CDR3 nucleotides: TGTGCCAGCAGTTACGGGGGAGTAATCTATGGCTACACCTTC.

The rearrangement joins TRBV6-2 or TRBV6-3 to TRBJ2-7; no clear D. Germline V lookup: CDR1 MNHEY, CDR2 SVGEGT. CDR3 length: 15 amino acids. Trimming took 0 bases from V and 1 from J, leaving 10 bases between them. The CDR3 DNA follows: TGTGCCAGCAGTTACTCGCCAGTTGTGTCCTACGAGCAGTACTTC. Translating it yields CASSYSPVVSYEQYF.

The J gene is TRBJ1-5, the V gene TRBV28; TRBD1 matches at 10 bases. The CDR3 extends over 18 amino acids. In germline, CDR1 is MDHEN, CDR2 SYDVKM. V lost 3 bases and J lost 2; bases outside the gene matches: 10. DNA of the CDR3: TGTGCCAGCAGTTTTCCGGGACAGGGGCGTTATGGCAATCAGCCCCAGCATTTT. Translating gives CASSFPGQGRYGNQPQHF.

The rearrangement uses TRBV21-1 and TRBJ2-1. TRBV21-1 counts as a pseudogene. CDR3 length equals 16 residues. CDR3 nucleotide sequence: TGTGCCAGCAGCAAAGGGGTCCTCAGCATCTGCAATGAGCAGTTCTTC. It yields the protein CASSKGVLSICNEQFF.

As DNA, the CDR3 is TGTGCCAGTAGCCTCCAGACGGGACAGGGGGCTTTTGGCTACACCTTC. Its translation: CASSLQTGQGAFGYTF. V is TRBV19 and J is TRBJ1-2; 12 nucleotides align to TRBD1. In germline, CDR1 is LNHDA, CDR2 SQIVND (reference sequence). The CDR3 extends over 16 amino acids. V lost 6 bases and J lost 7; bases outside the gene matches: 12.

The V call is TRBV18, the J call TRBJ1-5; D uncertain. Germline lookup yields CDR1 KGHSH and CDR2 LQKENI. Trimming stripped 2 bases from V and 2 bases from J, with 10 bases between. The CDR3 covers 15 residues. The CDR3 loop reads CASSPGGYGNQPQHF. The CDR3 DNA is TGTGCCAGCTCACCAGGAGGTTATGGCAATCAGCCCCAGCATTTT.

The chain couples TRBV19 to TRBJ1-2; D is unresolved. The CDR3 has 14 residues. Germline V gives CDR1 LNHDA, CDR2 SQIVND (reference sequence). The V end lost 2 bases, the J end lost 5 bases, and 12 bases lay between the germline ends. The CDR3: CASSISGNNYGYTF. The CDR3 nucleotides read TGTGCCAGTAGTATATCAGGAAATAATTATGGCTACACCTTC. The variable domain in full, completed from reference TRBV19 and TRBJ1-2, reads DGGITQSPKYLFRKEGQNVTLSCEQNLNHDAMYWYRQDPGQGLRLIYYSQIVNDFQKGDIAEGYSVSREKKESFPLTVTSAQKNPTAFYLCASSISGNNYGYTFGSGTRLTVV.

V gene TRBV7-2 combines with J gene TRBJ2-7, with TRBD1 identical over 8 bases. Germline CDR1 is SGHTA and CDR2 is FQGNSA. The ends lost 1 base at V and 2 bases at J; junction bases unmatched: 7. The CDR3 is made up of 16 amino acids. The CDR3, as DNA: TGTGCCAGCAGCTTAGTAGGGACAGGCAACCCCTACGAGCAGTACTTC. It encodes CASSLVGTGNPYEQYF.

The CDR3 coding sequence is TGTGCCAGCAGCCACACCAGGAATTCACCCCTCCACTTT. Protein product: CASSHTRNSPLHF. The chain uses TRBV27 and TRBJ1-6, with D unresolved. The CDR3 sequence is 13 residues long. Germline CDR1 MNHEY, CDR2 SMNVEV (reference sequence). V lost 6 bases to trimming and J lost 7 bases, with 10 bases between them.

The V gene is TRBV6-5, the J gene TRBJ2-1, with unresolved D. Trimming took off 5 bases at V and 4 bases at J, with 12 bases between the two ends. Germline V gives CDR1 MNHEY, CDR2 SVGAGI. The CDR3 runs 14 residues. CDR3 DNA: TGTGCCAGCAGTAACCCCCCATTGTACAATGAGCAGTTCTTC. Translated, it gives CASSNPPLYNEQFF.

This clone was counted between two and nine times. This chain uses TRBV4-3 with TRBJ1-5; D not resolved. Trimming pared 1 base from V and 8 bases from J, leaving 9 bases between. CDR1 is LGHNA and CDR2 is YSLEER in the germline V gene. This CDR3 is built from 13 residues. The CDR3 DNA follows: TGCGCCAGCAGCCAAGGTCGGATGGAGCCCCAGCATTTT. Translated, it gives CASSQGRMEPQHF.

The chain couples TRBV6-5 to TRBJ2-7, with TRBD2 identical over 8 bases. From germline, CDR1 is MNHEY and CDR2 SVGAGI. V shed 6 bases and J 1 base; nucleotides not matched to a gene: 8. The CDR3 runs 15 residues. DNA for the CDR3: TGTGCCAGCAGATCTCCCCGCGGGGGGTCCTACGAGCAGTACTTC. Its protein product is CASRSPRGGSYEQYF.

The rearrangement uses TRBV6-4 and TRBJ2-1, with 14 bases aligning to TRBD2. The CDR3 length is 17 residues. CDR1 and CDR2 (germline): MRHNA, SNTAGT. V lost 0 bases, J lost 5 bases, and 3 bases stayed unmatched. The CDR3: CASSDSWTSGGHNEQFF. The CDR3 DNA sequence: TGTGCCAGCAGTGACTCCTGGACTAGCGGGGGGCACAATGAGCAGTTCTTC.

V and J are TRBV29-1 and TRBJ1-4; D is uncertain. V lost 7 bases, J lost 2 bases, and 11 bases lay in between. This CDR3 comprises 13 residues. Germline lookup yields CDR1 SQVTM and CDR2 ANQGSEA. CDR3 loop: CSAPRETNEKLFF. CDR3 nucleotide sequence: TGCAGCGCCCCTAGGGAGACTAATGAAAAACTGTTTTTT.

The chain is built from TRBV6-2 or TRBV6-3 and TRBJ1-1; TRBD1 is a possible D gene (5 bases). CDR3 size: 16 residues. Looked up from germline, CDR1 is MNHEY and CDR2 is SVGEGT. V was pared by 4 bases and J by 5 bases, with 20 bases between. CDR3 protein: CASSFGGSNLGTEAFF. CDR3 nucleotide sequence: TGTGCCAGCAGTTTCGGGGGGTCAAACTTGGGGACTGAAGCTTTCTTT.

This sequence joins TRBV5-1 and TRBJ2-2; unclear D gene. The CDR3 covers 14 residues. V was clipped by 3 bases and J by 7 bases, with 13 bases between them. The germline gives CDR1 SGHRS, CDR2 YFSETQ. The CDR3 reads CASSYGRQVGELFF. As DNA, the CDR3 is TGCGCCAGCAGCTACGGTCGTCAGGTCGGGGAGCTGTTTTTT.

V gene TRBV19 combines with J gene TRBJ2-7; the match to TRBD1 covers 7 bases. The germline gives CDR1 LNHDA, CDR2 SQIVND (reference sequence). This CDR3 has 16 residues. V shed 5 bases and J 1 base; nucleotides not matched to a gene: 11. CDR3 bases: TGTGCCAGTAGTGCCAACGGACAGGCTGGTTCCTACGAGCAGTACTTC. It is translated as CASSANGQAGSYEQYF. The full variable domain, rest sourced from reference TRBV19 and TRBJ2-7, is DGGITQSPKYLFRKEGQNVTLSCEQNLNHDAMYWYRQDPGQGLRLIYYSQIVNDFQKGDIAEGYSVSREKKESFPLTVTSAQKNPTAFYLCASSANGQAGSYEQYFGPGTRLTVT.

The chain carries TRBV20-1 and TRBJ1-1; D is ambiguous. Germline CDR1 is DFQATT and CDR2 is SNEGSKA (reference sequence). The CDR3 is made up of 10 amino acids. CDR3 loop: CRAGRTEAFF. CDR3 bases: TGCAGGGCGGGCCGCACTGAAGCTTTCTTT.

V is TRBV19 and J is TRBJ1-2; tentatively, D is TRBD1 (5 bases). This CDR3 is built from 13 residues. V was cut by 5 bases and J by 8 bases, with 15 bases left in between. CDR1 is LNHDA, CDR2 SQIVND, per germline (reference sequence). The CDR3 here is CASSVRSRDGYTF. Written as DNA, the CDR3 is TGTGCCAGTAGTGTACGGAGTAGGGACGGCTACACCTTC.